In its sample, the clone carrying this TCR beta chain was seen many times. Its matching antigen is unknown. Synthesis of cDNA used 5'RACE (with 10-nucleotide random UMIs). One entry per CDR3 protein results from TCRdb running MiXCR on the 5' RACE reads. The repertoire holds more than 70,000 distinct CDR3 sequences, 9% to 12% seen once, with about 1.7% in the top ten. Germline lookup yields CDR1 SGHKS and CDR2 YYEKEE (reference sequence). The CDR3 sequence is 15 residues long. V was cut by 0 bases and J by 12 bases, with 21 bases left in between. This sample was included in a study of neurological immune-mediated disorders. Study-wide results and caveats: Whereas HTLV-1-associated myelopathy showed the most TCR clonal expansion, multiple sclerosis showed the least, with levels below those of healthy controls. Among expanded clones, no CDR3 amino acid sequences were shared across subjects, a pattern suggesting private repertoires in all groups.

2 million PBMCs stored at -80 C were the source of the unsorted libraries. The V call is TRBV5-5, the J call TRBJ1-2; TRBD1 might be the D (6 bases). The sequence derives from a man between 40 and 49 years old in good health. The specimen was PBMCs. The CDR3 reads CASSLVFGTNPVDTF. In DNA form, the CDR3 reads TGTGCCAGCAGCTTGGTGTTTGGGACAAACCCGGTGGACACCTTC.